A selection of T cell receptor beta chains follows, all from one sample in a study of cytomegalovirus exposure and HLA in healthy donors. Clones were read by immunoSEQ multiplex PCR, and TCRdb kept only the in-frame ones, dropping some. Counted here are about 170,000 clones, roughly four fifths occurring once; the ten biggest clones make up 0.7% to 0.85%. The sample consisted of PBMCs. These receptors originate from a female donor in good health and CMV-seronegative. The CDR3 runs from the conserved cysteine through the conserved F or W. Fields, in order: D gene, J gene, V gene, clone size, CDR3 DNA, CDR3 protein. A D gene is named only where the DNA matches it firmly. Clone size is shown for a subset of rows, as once, few, many or a class of expanded clone.

.,TRBJ1-1,TRBV29-1,.,TGCAGCGCTGCTAGGGGGATAGGAACTGAAGCTTTCTTT,CSAARGIGTEAFF
.,TRBJ2-3,TRBV30,few,TGTGCCTGGAGTACCCGGGGAGCGCCAAATACGCAGTATTTT,CAWSTRGAPNTQYF
.,TRBJ1-2,TRBV4-3,.,TGCGCCAGCAGCCAAGGAACGACGGAGACTACTAACTATGGCTACACCTTC,CASSQGTTETTNYGYTF
TRBD2,TRBJ2-2,TRBV10-2,.,TGCGCCAGCAGTGCCCGACTAGCGGGAGATACCGGGGAGCTGTTTTTT,CASSARLAGDTGELFF
TRBD2,TRBJ2-1,TRBV7-3,.,TGTGCCAGCAGCCCAATGGGCGGGGGGACTTACAATGAGCAGTTCTTC,CASSPMGGGTYNEQFF
TRBD1,TRBJ2-2,TRBV29-1,.,TGCAGCATTGACAGGGGGCTGAACACCGGGGAGCTGTTTTTT,CSIDRGLNTGELFF
.,TRBJ2-3,TRBV4-2,.,TGTGCCAGCAGCCAAGCCCGGGGATCCCGCACAGATACGCAGTATTTT,CASSQARGSRTDTQYF
TRBD2,TRBJ2-7,TRBV7-2,.,TGTGCCAGCAGCCGCGGGGGGGGGAACTACGAGCAGTACTTC,CASSRGGGNYEQYF
TRBD1,TRBJ1-2,TRBV7-2,.,TGTGCCAGCAGTCGGACAGGCTATCAAGATGGCTACACCTTC,CASSRTGYQDGYTF
TRBD1,TRBJ2-7,TRBV27,.,TGTGCCAGCAGTTTCCTACAGGGGGGTGGCTACGAGCAGTACTTC,CASSFLQGGGYEQYF
.,TRBJ1-4,TRBV30,.,TGTGCCTGGATGGGACTTAATGAAAAACTGTTTTTT,CAWMGLNEKLFF
.,TRBJ1-2,TRBV19,.,TGTGCCAGTAGTATACCAGGACGGGGGGATAACTATGGCTACACCTTC,CASSIPGRGDNYGYTF
TRBD2,TRBJ2-3,TRBV7-2,.,TGTGCCAGCACCCCCACTAGCGGGAGGGGGGATACGCAGTATTTT,CASTPTSGRGDTQYF
.,TRBJ2-2,TRBV30,.,TGTGCCTGGAGTGGAGGGTTGAACACCGGGGAGCTGTTTTTT,CAWSGGLNTGELFF
.,TRBJ2-4,TRBV19,.,TGTGCCAGTAGCACCTCCGGACAGAGAAACAGTCAGTACTTC,CASSTSGQRNSQYF
TRBD2,TRBJ2-5,TRBV5-6,once,TGTGCCAGCAGCTTGATACTAGCGGGGGGGCAGGAGACCCAGTACTTC,CASSLILAGGQETQYF
TRBD2,TRBJ2-5,TRBV5-1,once,TGCGCCTCCCGGATCTTTGGGGAGGGAGAGACCCAGTACTTC,CASRIFGEGETQYF
.,TRBJ2-3,TRBV7-2,.,TGTGCCAGCAGCTTATTGGGGGCGACAGATACGCAGTATTTT,CASSLLGATDTQYF
TRBD2,TRBJ2-4,TRBV10-3,.,TGTGCCGCGACTAGCGGGAGAGGGGGAGACAGTCAGTACTTC,CAATSGRGGDSQYF